The entry below describes one T cell receptor beta chain. This sample is drawn from a study of monozygotic twins with inflammatory bowel disease. TCRdb processed the 5' RACE reads again and assigns one entry to each CDR3 protein, with no DNA. Its clone listing holds about 150,000 distinct CDR3 sequences. This CDR3 comprises 14 residues. In germline, CDR1 is LNHNV, CDR2 YYDKDF (reference sequence). The chain employs TRBV15 and TRBJ2-2. Sequenced material: blood. The source is a human donor with ulcerative colitis or Crohn's disease, or a healthy co-twin of an affected twin (not recorded which). CDR3 residues: CATSRVREAGELFF.